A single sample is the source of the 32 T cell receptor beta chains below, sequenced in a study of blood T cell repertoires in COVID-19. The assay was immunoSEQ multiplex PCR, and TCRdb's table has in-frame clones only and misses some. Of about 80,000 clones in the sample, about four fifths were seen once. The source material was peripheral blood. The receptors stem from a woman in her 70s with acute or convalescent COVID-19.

CDR3 nucleotides: TGTGCCAGCAGCGCCAGGAATTACCCCCCCGGGGAGCTGTTTTTT. It encodes CASSARNYPPGELFF. This chain uses TRBV9 with TRBJ2-2; D uncertain. The germline V and J ends were trimmed by 3 bases and 6 bases, with 15 bases remaining between them. Germline V gene data show CDR1 as SGDLS and CDR2 as YYNGEE. The CDR3 is made up of 15 amino acids.

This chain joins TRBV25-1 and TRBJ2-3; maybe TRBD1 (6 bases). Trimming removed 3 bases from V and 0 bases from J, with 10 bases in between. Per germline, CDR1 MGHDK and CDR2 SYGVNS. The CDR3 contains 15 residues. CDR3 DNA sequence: TGTGCCAGCAGTGAGGGGGACACTAGCACAGATACGCAGTATTTT. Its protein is CASSEGDTSTDTQYF.

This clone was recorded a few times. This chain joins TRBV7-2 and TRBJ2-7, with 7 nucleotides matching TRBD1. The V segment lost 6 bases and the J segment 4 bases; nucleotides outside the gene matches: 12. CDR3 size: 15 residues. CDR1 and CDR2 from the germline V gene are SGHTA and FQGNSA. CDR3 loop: CASRRLPGGQYEQYF. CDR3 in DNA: TGTGCCAGCAGAAGACTTCCAGGGGGACAATACGAGCAGTACTTC.

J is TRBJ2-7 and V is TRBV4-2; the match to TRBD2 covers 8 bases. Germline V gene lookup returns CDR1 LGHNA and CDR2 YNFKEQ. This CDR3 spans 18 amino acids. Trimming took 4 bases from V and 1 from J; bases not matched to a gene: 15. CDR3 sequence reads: CASSLALSGSERSYEQYF. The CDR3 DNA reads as TGTGCCAGCAGCCTCGCGTTAAGCGGGAGTGAGAGGTCCTACGAGCAGTACTTC.

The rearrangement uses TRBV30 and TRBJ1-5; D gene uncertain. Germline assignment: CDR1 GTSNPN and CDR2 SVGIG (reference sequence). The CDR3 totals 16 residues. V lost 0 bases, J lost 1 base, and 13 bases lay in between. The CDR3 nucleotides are TGTGCCTGGAGTGTAGGGCGGCGGGGAAGCAATCAGCCCCAGCATTTT. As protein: CAWSVGRRGSNQPQHF.

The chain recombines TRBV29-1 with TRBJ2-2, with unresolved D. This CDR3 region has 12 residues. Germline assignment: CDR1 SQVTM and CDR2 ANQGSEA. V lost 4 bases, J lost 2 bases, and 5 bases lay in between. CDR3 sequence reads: CSVASNTGELFF. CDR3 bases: TGCAGCGTTGCTAGTAACACCGGGGAGCTGTTTTTT.

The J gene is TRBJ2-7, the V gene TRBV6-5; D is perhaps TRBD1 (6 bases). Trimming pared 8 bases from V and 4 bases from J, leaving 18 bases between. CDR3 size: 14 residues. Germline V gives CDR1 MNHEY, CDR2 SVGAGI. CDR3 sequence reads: CASAEPGVGYEQYF. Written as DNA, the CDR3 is TGTGCCAGCGCCGAGCCAGGGGTGGGATACGAGCAGTACTTC.

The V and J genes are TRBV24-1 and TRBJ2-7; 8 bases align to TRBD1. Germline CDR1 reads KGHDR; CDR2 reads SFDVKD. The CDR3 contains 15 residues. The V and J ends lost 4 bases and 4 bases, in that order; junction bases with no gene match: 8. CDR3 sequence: CATSDPRQGRYEQYF. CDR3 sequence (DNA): TGTGCCACCAGTGACCCGCGACAGGGGCGGTACGAGCAGTACTTC.

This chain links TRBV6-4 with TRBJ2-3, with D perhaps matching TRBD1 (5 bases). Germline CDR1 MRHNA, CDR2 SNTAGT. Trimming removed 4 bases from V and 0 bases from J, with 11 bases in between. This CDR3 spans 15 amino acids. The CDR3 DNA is TGTGCCAGCAGTGTTTCAGGGCTTAGCACAGATACGCAGTATTTT. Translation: CASSVSGLSTDTQYF.

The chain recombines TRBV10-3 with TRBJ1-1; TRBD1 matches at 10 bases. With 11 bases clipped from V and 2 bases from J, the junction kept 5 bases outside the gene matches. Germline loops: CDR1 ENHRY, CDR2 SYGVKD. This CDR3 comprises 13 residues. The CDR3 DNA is TGTGCCGTAGGGACAGGGGTAAACACTGAAGCTTTCTTT. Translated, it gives CAVGTGVNTEAFF.

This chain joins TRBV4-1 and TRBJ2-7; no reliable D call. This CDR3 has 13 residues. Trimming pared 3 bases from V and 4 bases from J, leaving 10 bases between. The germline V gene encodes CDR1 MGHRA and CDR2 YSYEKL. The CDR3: CASSQYPGYEQYF. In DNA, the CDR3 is TGCGCCAGCAGCCAGTACCCCGGGTACGAGCAGTACTTC.

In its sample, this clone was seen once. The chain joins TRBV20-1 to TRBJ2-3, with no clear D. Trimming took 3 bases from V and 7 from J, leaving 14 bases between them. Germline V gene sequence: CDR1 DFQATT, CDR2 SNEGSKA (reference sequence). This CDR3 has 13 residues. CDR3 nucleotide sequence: TGCAGTGCTAGTTCTAGGCTACTGAATACGCAGTATTTT. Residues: CSASSRLLNTQYF.

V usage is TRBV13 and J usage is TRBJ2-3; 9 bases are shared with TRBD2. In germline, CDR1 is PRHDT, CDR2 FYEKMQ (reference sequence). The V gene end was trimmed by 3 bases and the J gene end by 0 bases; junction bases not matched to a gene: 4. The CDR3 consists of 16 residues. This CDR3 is CASSLHSGSSTDTQYF. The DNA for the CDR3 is TGTGCCAGCAGCTTGCATAGCGGGAGTAGCACAGATACGCAGTATTTT. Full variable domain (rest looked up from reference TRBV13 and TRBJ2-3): AAGVIQSPRHLIKEKRETATLKCYPIPRHDTVYWYQQGPGQDPQFLISFYEKMQSDKGSIPDRFSAQQFSDYHSELNMSSLELGDSALYFCASSLHSGSSTDTQYFGPGTRLTVL.

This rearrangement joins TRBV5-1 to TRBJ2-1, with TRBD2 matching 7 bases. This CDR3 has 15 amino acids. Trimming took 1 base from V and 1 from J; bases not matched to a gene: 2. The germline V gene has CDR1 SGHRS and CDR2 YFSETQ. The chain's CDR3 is CASSLPAGSYNEQFF. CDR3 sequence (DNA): TGCGCCAGCAGCTTGCCAGCGGGGTCCTACAATGAGCAGTTCTTC.

This chain's CDR3 is CASSLARDFYEQYF. CDR3 sequence (DNA): TGTGCCAGCAGCTTAGCCCGGGACTTTTACGAGCAGTACTTC. V is TRBV11-2 and J is TRBJ2-7; possibly TRBD2 for D (6 bases). CDR1 SGHAT and CDR2 FQNNGV come from the germline V gene. This CDR3 spans 14 amino acids. With 1 base removed from V and 4 bases from J, the gap between germline ends came to 11 bases.

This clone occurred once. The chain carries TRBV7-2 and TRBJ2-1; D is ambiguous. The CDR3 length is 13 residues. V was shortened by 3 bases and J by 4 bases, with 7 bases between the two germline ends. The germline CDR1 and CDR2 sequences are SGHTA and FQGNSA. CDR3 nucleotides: TGTGCCAGCAGCTTTGTCGGGTACAATGAGCAGTTCTTC. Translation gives CASSFVGYNEQFF.

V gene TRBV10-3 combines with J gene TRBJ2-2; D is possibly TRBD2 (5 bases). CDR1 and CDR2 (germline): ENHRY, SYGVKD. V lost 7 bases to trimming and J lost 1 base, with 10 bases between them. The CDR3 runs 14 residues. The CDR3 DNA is TGTGCCATCACCGGTGGAGGGAACACCGGGGAGCTGTTTTTT. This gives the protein CAITGGGNTGELFF.

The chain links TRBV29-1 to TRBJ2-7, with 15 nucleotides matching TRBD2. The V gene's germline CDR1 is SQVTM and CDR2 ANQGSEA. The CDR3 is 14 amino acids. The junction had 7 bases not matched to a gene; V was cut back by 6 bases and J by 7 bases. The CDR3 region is CSVSRTSGREEQYF. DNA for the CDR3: TGCAGCGTCTCTAGGACTAGCGGGAGGGAGGAGCAGTACTTC.

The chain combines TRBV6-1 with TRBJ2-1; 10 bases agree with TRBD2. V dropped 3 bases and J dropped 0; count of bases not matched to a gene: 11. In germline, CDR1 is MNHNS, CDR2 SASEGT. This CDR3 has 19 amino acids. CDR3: CASSDLAGVSGSSYNEQFF. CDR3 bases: TGTGCCAGCAGTGACCTAGCGGGAGTGAGTGGTAGCTCCTACAATGAGCAGTTCTTC.

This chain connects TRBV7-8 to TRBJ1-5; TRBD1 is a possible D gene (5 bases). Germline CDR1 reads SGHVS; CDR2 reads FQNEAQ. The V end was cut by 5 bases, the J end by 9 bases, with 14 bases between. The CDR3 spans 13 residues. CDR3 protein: CASSRDGGRPQHF. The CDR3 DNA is TGTGCCAGCAGCCGGGACGGGGGGAGGCCCCAGCATTTT.

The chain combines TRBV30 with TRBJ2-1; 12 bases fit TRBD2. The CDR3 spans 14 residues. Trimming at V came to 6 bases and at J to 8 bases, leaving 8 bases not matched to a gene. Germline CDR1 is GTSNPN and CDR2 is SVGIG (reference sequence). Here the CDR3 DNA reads TGTGCCTGTAAGACTAGCGGGAGACCATATGAGCAGTTCTTC. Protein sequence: CACKTSGRPYEQFF. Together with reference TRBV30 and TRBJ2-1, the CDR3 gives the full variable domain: SQTIHQWPATLVQPVGSPLSLECTVEGTSNPNLYWYRQAAGRGLQLLFYSVGIGQISSEVPQNLSASRPQDRQFILSSKKLLLSDSGFYLCACKTSGRPYEQFFGPGTRLTVL.

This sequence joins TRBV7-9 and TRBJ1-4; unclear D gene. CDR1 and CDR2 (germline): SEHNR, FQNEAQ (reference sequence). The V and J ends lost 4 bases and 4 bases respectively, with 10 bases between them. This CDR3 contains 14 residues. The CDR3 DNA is TGTGCCAGCAGCTCTAGATCTAATAATGAAAAACTGTTTTTT. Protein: CASSSRSNNEKLFF.

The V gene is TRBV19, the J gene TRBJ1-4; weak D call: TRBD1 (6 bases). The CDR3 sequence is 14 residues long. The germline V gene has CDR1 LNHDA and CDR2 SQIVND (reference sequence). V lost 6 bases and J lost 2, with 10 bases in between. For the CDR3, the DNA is TGTGCCAGTAGCTACGGACAGACTAATGAAAAACTGTTTTTT. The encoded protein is CASSYGQTNEKLFF.

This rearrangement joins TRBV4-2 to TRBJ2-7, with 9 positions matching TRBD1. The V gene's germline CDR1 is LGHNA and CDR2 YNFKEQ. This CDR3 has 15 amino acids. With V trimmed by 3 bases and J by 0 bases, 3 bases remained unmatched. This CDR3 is CASSQGTGSSYEQYF. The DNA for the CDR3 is TGTGCCAGCAGCCAGGGGACAGGGAGCTCCTACGAGCAGTACTTC.

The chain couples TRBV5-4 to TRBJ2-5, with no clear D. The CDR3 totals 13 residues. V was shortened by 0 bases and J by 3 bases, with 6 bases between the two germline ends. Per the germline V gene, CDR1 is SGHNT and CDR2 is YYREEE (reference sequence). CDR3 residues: CASSLVAKETQYF. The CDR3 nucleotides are TGTGCCAGCAGCTTGGTAGCCAAAGAGACCCAGTACTTC.

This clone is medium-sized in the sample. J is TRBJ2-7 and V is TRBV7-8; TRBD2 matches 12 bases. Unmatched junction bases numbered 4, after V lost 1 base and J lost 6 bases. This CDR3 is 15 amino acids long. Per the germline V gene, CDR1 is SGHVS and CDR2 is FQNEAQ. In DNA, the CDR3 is TGTGCCAGCAGCTTAGGGACTAGCGGGACAGGCGAGCAGTACTTC. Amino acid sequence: CASSLGTSGTGEQYF.

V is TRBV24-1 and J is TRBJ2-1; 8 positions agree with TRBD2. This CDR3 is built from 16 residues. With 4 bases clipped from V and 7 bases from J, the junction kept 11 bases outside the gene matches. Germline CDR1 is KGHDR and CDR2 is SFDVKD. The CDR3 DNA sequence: TGTGCCACCAGTGACCCAGCGGGAGAAGTTTTGAATGAGCAGTTCTTC. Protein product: CATSDPAGEVLNEQFF.

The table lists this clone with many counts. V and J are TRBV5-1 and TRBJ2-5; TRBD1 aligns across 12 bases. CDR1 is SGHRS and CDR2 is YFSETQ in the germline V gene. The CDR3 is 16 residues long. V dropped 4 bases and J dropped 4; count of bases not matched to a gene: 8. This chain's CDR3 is CASSTGTGGSTETQYF. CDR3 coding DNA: TGCGCCAGCAGCACGGGGACAGGGGGCAGTACAGAGACCCAGTACTTC.

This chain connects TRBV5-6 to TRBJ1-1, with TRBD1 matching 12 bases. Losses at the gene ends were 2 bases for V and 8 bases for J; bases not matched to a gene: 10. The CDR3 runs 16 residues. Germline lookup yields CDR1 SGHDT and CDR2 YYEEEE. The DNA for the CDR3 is TGTGCCAGCAGCTTCGGGACAGGGGGCCAAAATATCGAAGCTTTCTTT. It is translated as CASSFGTGGQNIEAFF.

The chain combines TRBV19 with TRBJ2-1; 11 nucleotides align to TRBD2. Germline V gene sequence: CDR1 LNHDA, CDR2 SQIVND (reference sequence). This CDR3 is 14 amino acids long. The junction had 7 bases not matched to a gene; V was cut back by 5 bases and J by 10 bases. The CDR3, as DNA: TGTGCCAGTAGTGTAGCGGGAGGGCCGAGAGAGCAGTTCTTC. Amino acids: CASSVAGGPREQFF.

CDR3 nucleotides: TGTGCCAGCAGCTTCGACACCGGGGAGCTGTTTTTT. This sequence encodes CASSFDTGELFF. The chain couples TRBV5-6 to TRBJ2-2; D gene ambiguous. From germline, CDR1 is SGHDT and CDR2 YYEEEE. The ends were cut back, 2 bases at V and 3 bases at J, with 2 bases in the middle. CDR3 length: 12 residues.

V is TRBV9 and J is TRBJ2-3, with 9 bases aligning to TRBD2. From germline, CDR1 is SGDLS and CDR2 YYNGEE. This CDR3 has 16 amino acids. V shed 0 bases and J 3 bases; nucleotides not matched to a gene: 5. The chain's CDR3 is CASSVGGSGSTDTQYF. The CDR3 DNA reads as TGTGCCAGCAGCGTAGGAGGTAGCGGGAGTACAGATACGCAGTATTTT.